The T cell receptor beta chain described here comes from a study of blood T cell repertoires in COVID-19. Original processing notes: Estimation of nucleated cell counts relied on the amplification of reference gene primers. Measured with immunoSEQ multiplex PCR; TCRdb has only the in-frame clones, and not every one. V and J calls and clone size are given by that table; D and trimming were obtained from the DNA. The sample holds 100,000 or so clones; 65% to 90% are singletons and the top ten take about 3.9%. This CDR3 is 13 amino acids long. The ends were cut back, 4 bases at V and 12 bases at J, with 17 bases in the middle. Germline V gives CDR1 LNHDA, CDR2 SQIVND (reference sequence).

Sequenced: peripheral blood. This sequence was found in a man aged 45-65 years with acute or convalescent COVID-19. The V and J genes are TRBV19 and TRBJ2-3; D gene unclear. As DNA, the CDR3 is TGTGCCAGTAGTACTCAACCAGGAACCCCACAGTATTTT. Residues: CASSTQPGTPQYF.